Included here is one T cell receptor (beta chain) sequence, with context. Original analysis: Estimation of nucleated cell counts was performed using reference gene primer amplification. Method: immunoSEQ multiplex PCR; TCRdb's copy keeps in-frame clones and lacks some. D and trimming come from the DNA, and the V and J calls and clone size come from that table. The sample has about 26,000 clones, approximately 90% seen once; the top ten hold 2.5% to 3.5%. This sample is drawn from a study of blood T cell repertoires in COVID-19. For the study at large: Acute-phase and convalescent COVID-19 samples originated in the United States, Italy and Spain. In each case, the material was cDNA or gDNA derived from T cells, B-cell-depleted T cells, or PBMCs.

There are 14 residues in the CDR3. Per the germline V gene, CDR1 is SNHLY and CDR2 is FYNNEI. V was cut by 8 bases and J by 4 bases, with 15 bases left in between. The receptor was isolated from a human donor in a cohort sampled during active COVID-19. The sequencing input was peripheral blood. V and J are TRBV2 and TRBJ2-1; tentative D call: TRBD2 (6 bases). CDR3 amino acids: CASSVSAGYNEQFF. DNA for the CDR3: TGTGCCAGCTCCGTCTCGGCGGGATACAATGAGCAGTTCTTC.